These 18 T cell receptor beta chains were sequenced from one sample in a study of regulatory T cells in long-lasting Graves disease. Time point in this sample: newly diagnosed GD, antithyroid drugs for less than 3 months. PBMC-derived RNA was used for the TCR library. Arm-PCR with iRepertoire HTBI primers amplified the CDR3 regions for these TCR beta libraries. TCRdb used MiXCR to reprocess the multiplex PCR reads, holding one entry per CDR3 protein. The sample holds some 400,000 distinct CDR3 sequences, 15% seen once. Another study also made use of these data, one on T cells in Graves' hyperthyroidism and ophthalmopathy.

The source material was peripheral blood mononuclear cells (PBMCs), sampled at new diagnosis, from a patient treated with antithyroid drugs. Receptors originate from a woman in her thirties with Graves disease.

Remarks on this clonotype: A junction end diverges from the germline sequence, so it may reflect a read error. The chain has TRBV28 and TRBJ1-1, with D possibly being TRBD1 (5 bases). The CDR3 length is 13 residues. Germline CDR1 reads MDHEN; CDR2 reads SYDVKM. The CDR3 DNA is TGTGCCAGCAGTTTATTGGGGGTCACTGGAGCTTTCTTT. Translated: CASSLLGVTGAFF. The full variable domain, in which reference TRBV28 and TRBJ1-1 provide the parts outside the CDR3, is DVKVTQSSRYLVKRTGEKVFLECVQDMDHENMFWYRQDPGLGLRLIYFSYDVKMKEKGDIPEGYSVSREKKERFSLILESASTNQTSMYLCASSLLGVTGAFFGQGTRLTVV.

The table lists this clonotype with many counts. CDR3 DNA sequence: TGTGCCACCAGTGATTCTGGGGACAATCAGCCCCAGCATTTT. Translated, it gives CATSDSGDNQPQHF. This chain connects TRBV24-1 to TRBJ1-5; D is undetermined. CDR1 and CDR2 from the germline V gene are KGHDR and SFDVKD. V was clipped by 2 bases and J by 3 bases, with 7 bases between them. CDR3 size: 14 residues.

A few counts support this clonotype. The chain carries TRBV5-6 and TRBJ2-4; 7 positions agree with TRBD1. This CDR3 has 15 residues. Trimming at V came to 4 bases and at J to 4 bases, leaving 8 bases not matched to a gene. Germline V gene sequence: CDR1 SGHDT, CDR2 YYEEEE. For the CDR3, the DNA is TGTGCCAGCAGCAGAACGGGACAGCAAAAAAACATTCAGTACTTC. This sequence encodes CASSRTGQQKNIQYF.

This clonotype was seen ten or more times. The chain employs TRBV12-3 or TRBV12-4 and TRBJ2-1; TRBD2 matches 8 bases. The length of the CDR3 is 15 residues. Unmatched junction bases numbered 9, after V lost 6 bases and J lost 5 bases. The chain's CDR3 is CASSTPLAAHNEQFF. The CDR3 bases are TGTGCCAGCAGCACTCCACTAGCGGCTCACAATGAGCAGTTCTTC.

Ten or more counts support this clonotype. Its ends do not fully match the called genes, so a read error is possible. This chain joins TRBV12-3 or TRBV12-4 and TRBJ1-3; D gene unclear. The CDR3 runs 11 residues. The CDR3 region has the DNA TGTGCCAGCAGCTTAGGGAACACCATATATTTT. It translates to CASSLGNTIYF.

V and J are TRBV4-1 and TRBJ1-2; D may be TRBD1 (6 bases). Trimming stripped 1 base from V and 3 bases from J, with 15 bases between. This CDR3 comprises 16 residues. Germline V lookup: CDR1 MGHRA, CDR2 YSYEKL. The CDR3 is CASSQGRGGTHYGYTF. The DNA for the CDR3 is TGCGCCAGCAGCCAAGGACGGGGGGGCACTCACTATGGCTACACCTTC.

For this clonotype: A much more abundant neighbour one base away suggests this may be a read error. This chain joins TRBV7-3 and TRBJ2-1, with 9 bases identical to TRBD1. This CDR3 has 15 residues. The germline CDR1 and CDR2 sequences are SGHTA and FQGTGA. The junction had 8 bases not matched to a gene; V was cut back by 5 bases and J by 6 bases. CDR3 DNA: TGTGCCAGCAGCCCCGGACAGGGGCGCGGCAATGAGCAGTTCTTC. It translates to CASSPGQGRGNEQFF.

This clonotype was recorded at least ten times. The V and J genes are TRBV5-1 and TRBJ1-1; 8 bases line up with TRBD1. Germline lookup yields CDR1 SGHRS and CDR2 YFSETQ. V dropped 6 bases and J dropped 1; count of bases not matched to a gene: 2. CDR3 size: 13 residues. CDR3 sequence: CASKTGENTEAFF. The DNA for the CDR3 is TGCGCCAGCAAGACAGGGGAGAACACTGAAGCTTTCTTT.

The chain couples TRBV10-2 to TRBJ2-1; 10 bases line up with TRBD2. Germline V gene data show CDR1 as WSHSY and CDR2 as SAAADI. The CDR3 extends over 16 amino acids. J lost 13 bases, V lost 2 bases, and 14 bases had no gene match. The CDR3 is CASSEPGLADGETQFF. In nucleotides, the CDR3 is TGCGCCAGCAGTGAGCCAGGACTAGCGGACGGGGAGACCCAGTTCTTC.

This clonotype was seen many times. The genes are TRBV11-2 and TRBJ2-7; a possible D gene is TRBD2 (5 bases). Germline values: CDR1 SGHAT, CDR2 FQNNGV. Trimming stripped 3 bases from V and 2 bases from J, with 20 bases between. The CDR3 loop spans 17 amino acids. This CDR3 is CASSFRASRQKAYEQYF. Written as DNA, the CDR3 is TGTGCCAGCAGCTTCCGGGCTAGCCGACAAAAGGCCTACGAGCAGTACTTC.

This clonotype was counted at least ten times. The V call is TRBV20-1, the J call TRBJ2-1; the D is unclear. V lost 0 bases, J lost 9 bases, and 15 bases lay in between. The CDR3 has 14 residues. Germline V lookup: CDR1 DFQATT, CDR2 SNEGSKA (reference sequence). CDR3 DNA sequence: TGCAGTGCTAGAGAGGCACCCGCTGTGGTTGAGCAGTTCTTC. Translation gives CSAREAPAVVEQFF.

In this sample, this clonotype turned up once. CDR3 amino acids: CASSLGWDRGTLYGYTF. The CDR3 nucleotides are TGTGCCAGCAGTTTAGGTTGGGACAGGGGAACCCTCTATGGCTACACCTTC. This chain uses TRBV28 with TRBJ1-2, with 10 bases identical to TRBD1. This CDR3 comprises 17 residues. Germline V gives CDR1 MDHEN, CDR2 SYDVKM. J gave up 4 bases and V 2 bases, and 10 bases lay outside the gene matches.

The table lists this clonotype with many counts. This sequence joins TRBV7-3 and TRBJ2-5, with 7 nucleotides matching TRBD2. The CDR3 covers 14 residues. The germline gives CDR1 SGHTA, CDR2 FQGTGA. The V and J ends lost 2 bases and 4 bases, in that order; junction bases with no gene match: 4. Written as DNA, the CDR3 is TGTGCCAGCAGCTTAGTGGGGGGGGGAGAGACCCAGTACTTC. As protein: CASSLVGGGETQYF.

Ten or more counts support this clonotype. The CDR3 DNA sequence: TGCAGTGCTAGAGCGGGAAATAATGAAAAACTGTTTTTT. Translated: CSARAGNNEKLFF. The J gene is TRBJ1-4, the V gene TRBV20-1; D is ambiguous. CDR3 length: 13 amino acids. The V gene lost 1 base and the J gene lost 4 bases, with 7 bases spanning the gap. Germline V gene sequence: CDR1 DFQATT, CDR2 SNEGSKA (reference sequence).

This clonotype came up a few times. This sequence joins TRBV20-1 and TRBJ2-7; D unclear. The CDR3 totals 15 residues. Between the trimmed V and J ends, which lost 1 base and 0 bases, there was a span of 13 bases. The germline V gene has CDR1 DFQATT and CDR2 SNEGSKA (reference sequence). CDR3 region: CSARGLTDSSYEQYF. The CDR3 coding sequence is TGCAGTGCTAGAGGGTTAACCGATAGCTCCTACGAGCAGTACTTC.

This clonotype was seen ten or more times. The chain combines TRBV19 with TRBJ1-5, with 8 nucleotides matching TRBD1. V was pared by 5 bases and J by 8 bases, with 14 bases of the junction left unmatched. Germline CDR1 is LNHDA and CDR2 is SQIVND (reference sequence). The CDR3 has 16 residues. CDR3 protein: CASSVGTGRTAEPQHF. In DNA, the CDR3 is TGTGCCAGTAGTGTCGGGACAGGTAGGACAGCGGAGCCCCAGCATTTT.

Ten or more counts support this clonotype. In DNA, the CDR3 is TGCAGTGCCGTCGGGACTAGCGGGAACGGGGAGCAGTTCTTC. Translating gives CSAVGTSGNGEQFF. The chain couples TRBV20-1 to TRBJ2-1; 13 bases are shared with TRBD2. CDR3 length: 14 residues. From germline, CDR1 is DFQATT and CDR2 SNEGSKA (reference sequence). The V gene end was trimmed by 6 bases and the J gene end by 10 bases; junction bases not matched to a gene: 9.

This clonotype showed up many times. The chain links TRBV2 to TRBJ1-5; D gene unclear. The CDR3 has 16 amino acids. The V gene's germline CDR1 is SNHLY and CDR2 FYNNEI. V was cut by 3 bases and J by 3 bases, with 15 bases left in between. CDR3 loop: CASSDFGRTFNQPQHF. The DNA for the CDR3 is TGTGCCAGCAGTGATTTCGGACGGACGTTCAATCAGCCCCAGCATTTT.